What follows are 31 T cell receptor beta chains derived from one specimen sequenced in a study of shared clonotypes between healthy human individuals. CD45RO-negative, CCR7-selected cells formed the naive CD8 fraction, which excluded terminally differentiated effector memory CD45RA+ cells. Clones were read by immunoSEQ multiplex PCR, and TCRdb kept only the in-frame ones, dropping some. Here the sample spans approximately 2,000,000 clones, just over 90% being singletons. Source material: naive CD8+ T cells from PBMCs. The origin of the receptors is a man younger than 35 in good health. Some clones in this sample may be carry-over from other donors' samples.

The V call is TRBV4-3, the J call TRBJ1-3, with a possible D match to TRBD1 (5 bases). This CDR3 region has 15 residues. The germline V gene encodes CDR1 LGHNA and CDR2 YSLEER. Trimming left V 4 bases short and J 4 bases short, with 14 bases between. The CDR3 sequence: CASSPGLGRGNTIYF. In DNA, the CDR3 is TGCGCCAGCAGCCCGGGACTGGGGAGGGGAAACACCATATATTTT.

The rearrangement joins TRBV6-5 to TRBJ1-4; 7 positions match TRBD1. The CDR3 loop spans 15 amino acids. CDR1 and CDR2 (germline): MNHEY, SVGAGI. V shed 2 bases, J shed 8 bases, and the junction held 8 bases outside the gene matches. The CDR3 bases are TGTGCCAGCAGTTACAGGGGGGACAGATGGGAAAAACTGTTTTTT. Encoded protein: CASSYRGDRWEKLFF.

The genes are TRBV19 and TRBJ2-1; 12 bases are a match to TRBD2. The length of the CDR3 is 16 residues. The germline CDR1 and CDR2 sequences are LNHDA and SQIVND (reference sequence). With 5 bases clipped from V and 7 bases from J, the junction kept 9 bases outside the gene matches. The CDR3 DNA reads as TGTGCCAGTAGTCCCCCGACTAGCGGGAGTTTAAATGAGCAGTTCTTC. Its translation is CASSPPTSGSLNEQFF.

The chain couples TRBV9 to TRBJ1-2; tentatively, D is TRBD1 (6 bases). Per the germline V gene, CDR1 is SGDLS and CDR2 is YYNGEE. The CDR3 is made up of 15 amino acids. V gave up 0 bases and J gave up 8 bases, with 17 bases separating them. The CDR3, as DNA: TGTGCCAGCAGCGTAGAGAAAGGGGGGTACCTCGGCTACACCTTC. Translation: CASSVEKGGYLGYTF.

The count of this clone is one. The genes are TRBV18 and TRBJ2-7, with 10 bases aligning to TRBD1. V was clipped by 6 bases and J by 2 bases; unmatched bases: 16. Germline CDR1 is KGHSH and CDR2 is LQKENI. This CDR3 has 18 amino acids. The CDR3 DNA reads TGTGCCAGCTCCCCCTACACCCCCGTAGGGACAGGGGCCTACGAGCAGTACTTC. Translated: CASSPYTPVGTGAYEQYF.

This clone was observed a single time. For the CDR3, the DNA is TGTGCCAGCAGTGTTGGGACAGATTTTTCGGGGGGCGAGCAGTTCTTC. It codes for CASSVGTDFSGGEQFF. The chain recombines TRBV27 with TRBJ2-1; TRBD1 or TRBD2 may be the D gene (7 bases each). The CDR3 consists of 16 residues. CDR1 is MNHEY, CDR2 SMNVEV, per germline (reference sequence). V was pared by 5 bases and J by 10 bases, with 24 bases between.

The V call is TRBV4-3, the J call TRBJ2-1, with 10 bases fitting TRBD2. The CDR3 covers 16 residues. The junction had 3 bases not matched to a gene; V was cut back by 1 base and J by 3 bases. Germline loops: CDR1 LGHNA, CDR2 YSLEER. Here the CDR3 reads CASSQAAGGHYNEQFF. CDR3 coding DNA: TGCGCCAGCAGCCAAGCAGCGGGAGGGCACTACAATGAGCAGTTCTTC.

V is TRBV4-3 and J is TRBJ1-2; D is perhaps TRBD1 (6 bases). In germline, CDR1 is LGHNA, CDR2 YSLEER. The CDR3 is 14 amino acids. V shed 2 bases and J shed 8 bases, with 15 bases lying between them. In DNA, the CDR3 is TGCGCCAGCAGCCAATCAGGGGTACGGGACGGCTACACCTTC. It encodes CASSQSGVRDGYTF.

The J gene is TRBJ1-1, the V gene TRBV5-1; D call uncertain. Deletions cut 0 bases from V and 1 base from J, with 7 bases between. Germline values: CDR1 SGHRS, CDR2 YFSETQ. The length of the CDR3 is 14 residues. The CDR3 region is CASSLEATNTEAFF. The CDR3 bases are TGCGCCAGCAGCTTGGAAGCCACGAACACTGAAGCTTTCTTT.

Concerning this clone itself: Other DNA sequences in the same sample also yield this CDR3. The chain combines TRBV27 with TRBJ2-2; D is unresolved. The CDR3 is made up of 13 amino acids. V dropped 0 bases and J dropped 6 bases, with 5 bases sitting between them. Germline CDR1 and CDR2: MNHEY and SMNVEV (reference sequence). CDR3 coding DNA: TGTGCCAGCAGTTTATCCAAGGCCGGGGAGCTGTTTTTT. This gives the protein CASSLSKAGELFF.

The count of this clone is one. V and J are TRBV4-1 and TRBJ2-5; TRBD2 is a possible D gene (5 bases). The DNA end favors TRBJ2-7, so the J call may be wrong. This CDR3 region has 16 residues. Germline CDR1 reads MGHRA; CDR2 reads YSYEKL. The CDR3 nucleotides read TGCGCCAGCAGCCAAGAAGTCGCTAGCAGCTCCTACGAGCAGTACTTC. Its translation is CASSQEVASSSYEQYF.

The chain employs TRBV29-1 and TRBJ2-7, with D unresolved. V was clipped by 0 bases and J by 2 bases, with 14 bases between them. The CDR3 is 15 residues long. Germline CDR1 reads SQVTM; CDR2 reads ANQGSEA. As DNA, the CDR3 is TGCAGCGTTGAAGATCCAAGTAAACCCACCTACGAGCAGTACTTC. Translating it yields CSVEDPSKPTYEQYF.

V is TRBV27 and J is TRBJ1-1; D remains ambiguous. The length of the CDR3 is 14 residues. Trimming stripped 1 base from V and 5 bases from J, with 11 bases between. Looked up from germline, CDR1 is MNHEY and CDR2 is SMNVEV (reference sequence). CDR3 residues: CASSLLGTTTEAFF. The CDR3 DNA reads as TGTGCCAGCAGTTTATTAGGAACGACTACTGAAGCTTTCTTT.

The rearrangement joins TRBV5-1 to TRBJ2-1; 11 bases align to TRBD2. The CDR3 runs 15 residues. The V gene end was trimmed by 3 bases and the J gene end by 2 bases; junction bases not matched to a gene: 1. The V gene's germline CDR1 is SGHRS and CDR2 YFSETQ. CDR3 loop: CASSSLAGAYNEQFF. The CDR3 region has the DNA TGCGCCAGCAGCTCACTAGCGGGAGCCTACAATGAGCAGTTCTTC.

The chain combines TRBV5-4 with TRBJ2-2, with 12 bases matching TRBD1. With V trimmed by 4 bases and J by 6 bases, 4 bases remained unmatched. The CDR3 has 15 residues. Looked up from germline, CDR1 is SGHNT and CDR2 is YYREEE (reference sequence). CDR3: CASSGTGGLAGELFF. CDR3 nucleotides: TGTGCCAGCAGCGGGACAGGGGGCTTAGCCGGGGAGCTGTTTTTT.

The chain is built from TRBV11-2 and TRBJ2-2, with no clear D. Germline V lookup: CDR1 SGHAT, CDR2 FQNNGV. The CDR3 consists of 13 residues. Trimming pared 3 bases from V and 6 bases from J, leaving 8 bases between. The CDR3 spells CASSFGGPGELFF. The CDR3 DNA sequence: TGTGCCAGCAGCTTTGGCGGTCCCGGGGAGCTGTTTTTT.

V is TRBV7-2 and J is TRBJ2-1; the D is unclear. The CDR3 loop spans 15 amino acids. V was shortened by 1 base and J by 5 bases, with 12 bases between the two germline ends. Germline V gene data show CDR1 as SGHTA and CDR2 as FQGNSA. The CDR3, as DNA: TGTGCCAGCAGCTTAGGGGGTGGCCGTCACAATGAGCAGTTCTTC. This gives the protein CASSLGGGRHNEQFF. Together with reference TRBV7-2 and TRBJ2-1, the CDR3 gives the full variable domain: GAGVSQSPSNKVTEKGKDVELRCDPISGHTALYWYRQSLGQGLEFLIYFQGNSAPDKSGLPSDRFSAERTGGSVSTLTIQRTQQEDSAVYLCASSLGGGRHNEQFFGPGTRLTVL.

The chain recombines TRBV7-3 with TRBJ2-1; weak D call: TRBD2 (5 bases). This CDR3 contains 15 residues. Trimming took 4 bases from V and 0 from J, leaving 10 bases between them. Germline assignment: CDR1 SGHTA and CDR2 FQGTGA. The CDR3 DNA is TGTGCCAGCAGCTCGATAGCGAGCTCCTACAATGAGCAGTTCTTC. As protein: CASSSIASSYNEQFF.

This chain links TRBV7-9 with TRBJ2-2; 11 bases agree with TRBD2. The CDR3 spans 17 residues. Germline loops: CDR1 SEHNR, CDR2 FQNEAQ (reference sequence). The J segment lost 1 base and the V segment lost 2 bases, leaving 3 bases of the junction unmatched. CDR3 sequence (DNA): TGTGCCAGCAGCTTATGGGGGACTAGCGGGAACACCGGGGAGCTGTTTTTT. Its protein is CASSLWGTSGNTGELFF.

This chain connects TRBV7-8 to TRBJ2-3, with 7 bases fitting TRBD2. Germline trimming cut 4 bases from V and 5 bases from J; bases unmatched to any gene: 6. Germline CDR1 SGHVS, CDR2 FQNEAQ. There are 14 residues in the CDR3. The CDR3 here is CASSSRDYLDTQYF. CDR3 bases: TGTGCCAGCAGCTCCCGGGACTATTTAGATACGCAGTATTTT.

This sequence joins TRBV6-5 and TRBJ2-1, with 9 bases identical to TRBD2. Trimming cost V 4 bases and J 7 bases; bases outside gene matches: 8. The CDR3 spans 15 residues. Germline V lookup: CDR1 MNHEY, CDR2 SVGAGI. The DNA of the CDR3 is TGTGCCAGCAGTTGGGGCGGGAGGGCGGTAAATGAGCAGTTCTTC. It specifies CASSWGGRAVNEQFF.

The DNA of the CDR3 is TGTGCCAGCAGAACCGGCGGGGAGACCACCGGGGAGCTGTTTTTT. It is translated as CASRTGGETTGELFF. J is TRBJ2-2 and V is TRBV28, with a weak D call TRBD2 (6 bases). The CDR3 has 15 residues. Germline V gives CDR1 MDHEN, CDR2 SYDVKM. The V and J ends lost 6 bases and 4 bases respectively, with 15 bases between them.

Points on this clone: This sample also contains other DNA sequences that code for the same CDR3. The DNA for the CDR3 is TGTGCCAGCAGTTACTCAGGGACAGGGTACAATGAGCAGTTCTTC. It codes for CASSYSGTGYNEQFF. J is TRBJ2-1 and V is TRBV6-6; 9 bases map to TRBD1. Germline CDR1 MNHNY, CDR2 SVGAGI (reference sequence). The CDR3 has 15 amino acids. Trimming removed 0 bases from V and 4 bases from J; junction bases left unmatched: 1.

CDR3: CASSSEWNEQFF. The CDR3 DNA reads as TGTGCCAGCAGCTCCGAGTGGAATGAGCAGTTCTTC. This chain links TRBV7-9 with TRBJ2-1; D unresolved. The CDR3 length is 12 residues. V gave up 4 bases and J gave up 7 bases, with 8 bases separating them. From germline, CDR1 is SEHNR and CDR2 FQNEAQ (reference sequence).

CDR3 DNA: TGTGCCAGCAAACGGCAGGGGGAGCACGGGGAGCTGTTTTTT. It encodes CASKRQGEHGELFF. The chain joins TRBV27 to TRBJ2-2, with 7 bases matching TRBD1. J was trimmed by 7 bases and V by 7 bases; bases with no gene match: 9. CDR1 and CDR2 (germline): MNHEY, SMNVEV (reference sequence). CDR3 length: 14 residues.

V gene TRBV15 combines with J gene TRBJ2-7; D might be TRBD1 (5 bases). Germline CDR1 reads LNHNV; CDR2 reads YYDKDF (reference sequence). The CDR3 extends over 15 amino acids. Trimming removed 3 bases at V and 0 bases at J, with 12 bases between. As DNA, the CDR3 is TGTGCCACCAGCAGTTCGGGCAGGGCCTCCTACGAGCAGTACTTC. Its translation is CATSSSGRASYEQYF.

The rearrangement joins TRBV29-1 to TRBJ1-2; 8 positions agree with TRBD1. This CDR3 region has 11 residues. J gave up 6 bases and V 6 bases, and 3 bases lay outside the gene matches. Per germline, CDR1 SQVTM and CDR2 ANQGSEA. The CDR3 here is CSVGQGDGYTF. As DNA, the CDR3 is TGCAGCGTAGGACAGGGCGATGGCTACACCTTC.

Concerning this clone itself: Other DNA sequences in this specimen translate into the identical CDR3. The chain links TRBV29-1 to TRBJ1-1; D remains unclear. Germline V gives CDR1 SQVTM, CDR2 ANQGSEA. The CDR3 runs 8 residues. Trimming pared 7 bases from V and 11 bases from J, leaving 8 bases between. The CDR3 sequence is CSAPEAFF. The CDR3 nucleotides are TGCAGCGCCCCCGAGGCTTTCTTT.

The gene calls are TRBV28 and TRBJ1-1; D not certain. The ends were cut back, 5 bases at V and 11 bases at J, with 15 bases in the middle. The CDR3 has 12 residues. The germline V gene has CDR1 MDHEN and CDR2 SYDVKM. The CDR3 region has the DNA TGTGCCAGCAGTCCCAGGTGGGGAGATGCTTTCTTT. Its protein product is CASSPRWGDAFF.

This chain's CDR3 is CASSPTIAGGPDEQYF. CDR3 DNA sequence: TGTGCCAGCAGCCCAACTATAGCGGGAGGGCCTGACGAGCAGTACTTC. The genes are TRBV9 and TRBJ2-7; 11 bases align to TRBD2. V lost 4 bases, J lost 5 bases, and 11 bases stayed unmatched. CDR3 length equals 16 residues. The germline CDR1 and CDR2 sequences are SGDLS and YYNGEE.

This clone was seen a single time. This chain uses TRBV5-1 with TRBJ2-2, with D uncertain. CDR3 size: 16 residues. V lost 4 bases to trimming and J lost 6 bases, with 19 bases between them. Germline-derived CDR1 and CDR2 are SGHRS and YFSETQ. The CDR3 protein is CASSPWLGDGPGELFF. The CDR3 bases are TGCGCCAGCAGCCCCTGGCTTGGCGATGGGCCCGGGGAGCTGTTTTTT.